This TCR beta chain was sequenced during a study of radiotherapy plus CTLA-4 blockade in lung cancer. Study-wide background: Disease control was seen in roughly 30% of patients, objective responses in about 18%.

Regarding the study as a whole: Early blood T cell clone changes and increased post-radiation serum interferon-beta were reportedly the strongest response predictors. Blood-borne expansion of tumor-derived TCR clones followed radiotherapy plus ipilimumab.

As concerns this clone: Its antigen is as yet unknown. The sample contains more than one DNA sequence encoding this CDR3.

Profiling relied on immunoSEQ multiplex PCR, and the TCRdb table lists in-frame clones only, not all of them. There are approximately 38,000 clones in the sample; 80% to 90% occur only once, and approximately 23% lies in the top ten. Enrolled patients, whose metastatic non-small-cell lung cancer was chemo-refractory, received focal radiation plus CTLA-4 blockade with ipilimumab. Sample: peripheral blood, taken from a patient treated with radiotherapy plus ipilimumab. The origin of this receptor is a human donor with non-small cell lung cancer whose response to radiotherapy plus ipilimumab could not be evaluated.

CDR3 sequence (DNA): TGTGCCAGCTCAGCGGGGGGTTACAATGAGCAGTTCTTC. It encodes CASSAGGYNEQFF. The V call is TRBV7-9, the J call TRBJ2-1; 9 bases are shared with TRBD2. This CDR3 has 13 residues. J was trimmed by 4 bases and V by 8 bases; bases with no gene match: 3. CDR1 is SEHNR and CDR2 is FQNEAQ in the germline V gene (reference sequence).